This TCR beta chain appears in the sequencing data of a study of cytomegalovirus exposure and HLA in healthy donors. In regard to this clone: Its antigen is unknown. The junction differs from germline at one of its ends, possibly a read error.

Study observations and caveats: Usually a TCR sequence was rare, but some public TCRs were found in many donors. For most TCR beta V segments, an earlier analysis put the productive rate at about 87% or about 30% of the time. Cytomegalovirus status, reportedly, was diagnosed with high specificity and sensitivity by the classifier. Immune exposure data for these donors was limited to CMV serostatus.

PCR amplification relied on 60 Vbeta primers (plus 13 Jbeta primers). Produced via immunoSEQ multiplex PCR; TCRdb's table is partial and in-frame only. The sample has around 70,000 clones. Germline lookup yields CDR1 SGHTA and CDR2 FQGNSA. This CDR3 is built from 15 residues. Sample: PBMCs. The chain uses TRBV7-2 and TRBJ2-7; 7 nucleotides match TRBD2. This TCR was sampled from a woman aged 35 to 49 in good health and CMV-seropositive. The CDR3 spells CASSLGAGVRYKQYF. Written as DNA, the CDR3 is TGTGCCAGCAGCTTAGGGGCGGGAGTCCGCTACAAGCAGTACTTC.